These T cell receptor beta chains were read from a single sample in a study of cytomegalovirus exposure and HLA in healthy donors. Profiled with immunoSEQ multiplex PCR; TCRdb holds only in-frame clones, not every one. The table records about 130,000 clones, roughly 79% of them present only once. Specimen: PBMCs. The origin of the receptors is a boy aged 2-15 years in good health and CMV-seronegative. CDR3s include the opening cysteine and the closing phenylalanine or tryptophan. D genes are given only for firm matches. The size entry is marked missing in some rows and otherwise reads once, few, many or a size class.

V gene	clone size	J gene	D gene	CDR3 protein	CDR3 DNA
TRBV4-3	NA	TRBJ1-2	TRBD1	CASSQDSRDRGMYGYTF	TGCGCCAGCAGCCAAGATTCAAGGGACAGAGGAATGTATGGCTACACCTTC
TRBV28	NA	TRBJ1-2	NA	CASSLLRAGIGHGYTF	TGTGCCAGCAGTCTTTTGAGGGCGGGAATTGGACATGGCTACACCTTC
TRBV4-2	NA	TRBJ2-2	TRBD2	CASSQGEGSGELFF	TGTGCCAGCAGCCAAGGGGAGGGGAGCGGGGAGCTGTTTTTT
TRBV7-6	few	TRBJ2-2	NA	CASSLDITGELFF	TGTGCCAGCAGCCTAGACATCACCGGGGAGCTGTTTTTT
TRBV4-2	few	TRBJ1-1	NA	CASSAGVGELTEAFF	TGTGCCAGCAGCGCCGGTGTGGGAGAGTTGACTGAAGCTTTCTTT
TRBV19	NA	TRBJ2-1	TRBD2	CASRTSGGLDEQFF	TGTGCCAGTCGCACTAGCGGGGGCCTAGATGAGCAGTTCTTC
TRBV7-9	NA	TRBJ2-1	NA	CASSPRRDNEQFF	TGTGCCAGCAGCCCCCGCAGGGACAATGAGCAGTTCTTC
TRBV11-2	NA	TRBJ2-1	TRBD2	CASSSPLAGGRGEQFF	TGTGCCAGCAGCTCACCACTAGCGGGAGGTCGAGGTGAGCAGTTCTTC
TRBV7-6	NA	TRBJ1-1	NA	CASRRLKNTEAFF	TGTGCCAGCCGGAGGTTAAAGAACACTGAAGCTTTCTTT
TRBV6-1	NA	TRBJ2-1	NA	CASTHLGAGTEQFF	TGTGCCAGCACGCACCTGGGGGCCGGGACTGAGCAGTTCTTC
TRBV6-1	NA	TRBJ2-6	NA	CASTNGDSGANVLTF	TGTGCCAGCACAAACGGGGACTCTGGGGCCAACGTCCTGACTTTC
TRBV14	few	TRBJ1-6	TRBD1	CASSQGQGNSPLHF	TGTGCCAGCAGCCAGGGACAGGGGAATTCACCCCTCCACTTT
TRBV2	NA	TRBJ1-4	NA	CAGTGLDEKLFF	TGTGCCGGAACAGGGCTCGACGAAAAACTGTTTTTT
TRBV27	NA	TRBJ2-3	TRBD1	CASSSGQTSTDTQYF	TGTGCCAGCAGCTCGGGACAGACTAGCACAGATACGCAGTATTTT
TRBV5-4	NA	TRBJ1-3	NA	CASSYTQGGGNTIYF	TGTGCCAGCAGCTATACCCAGGGAGGTGGAAACACCATATATTTT
TRBV7-8	NA	TRBJ1-6	TRBD1	CASSQGQGGSPLHF	TGTGCCAGCAGCCAGGGACAGGGTGGTTCACCCCTCCACTTT
TRBV20-1	NA	TRBJ2-1	NA	CSALTGYEQFF	TGCAGTGCTCTGACTGGGTATGAGCAGTTCTTC
TRBV19	NA	TRBJ1-2	TRBD1	CASSWAGDRGFLNYGYTF	TGTGCCAGTTCTTGGGCAGGCGACAGGGGTTTTTTGAACTATGGCTACACCTTC
TRBV6-5	NA	TRBJ2-1	NA	CASSYSTSSYNEQFF	TGTGCCAGCAGTTACTCGACAAGCTCCTACAATGAGCAGTTCTTC
TRBV9	NA	TRBJ2-1	NA	CASSLGLYNEQFF	TGTGCCAGCAGCCTAGGGCTGTACAATGAGCAGTTCTTC
TRBV7-2	NA	TRBJ1-2	NA	CASTTAASNYGYTF	TGTGCCAGCACCACAGCGGCTTCTAACTATGGCTACACCTTC
TRBV19	once	TRBJ2-7	NA	CASSIAQGHYEQYF	TGTGCCAGTAGTATTGCCCAGGGACACTACGAGCAGTACTTC
TRBV9	NA	TRBJ2-3	TRBD1	CASRKGADPGTDTQYF	TGTGCCAGCAGGAAGGGGGCCGACCCCGGCACAGATACGCAGTATTTT
TRBV4-3	once	TRBJ2-7	NA	CASSQALWGHYEQYF	TGCGCCAGCAGCCAAGCGCTGTGGGGGCACTACGAGCAGTACTTC
TRBV2	NA	TRBJ2-6	NA	CASSRDSSGANVLTF	TGTGCCAGCAGTCGGGATAGCTCTGGGGCCAACGTCCTGACTTTC
TRBV6-4	NA	TRBJ2-5	TRBD2	CASSPTSGPQETQYF	TGTGCCAGCAGTCCTACTAGCGGTCCGCAAGAGACCCAGTACTTC
TRBV6-6	few	TRBJ1-2	TRBD1	CASTYGQGDGYTF	TGTGCCAGCACCTACGGACAGGGTGATGGCTACACCTTC
TRBV7-9	NA	TRBJ2-2	TRBD1	CASSPAGTGFTGELFF	TGTGCCAGCAGCCCAGCCGGGACAGGGTTCACCGGGGAGCTGTTTTTT
TRBV5-1	NA	TRBJ2-1	TRBD1	CASSFEGGEQFF	TGCGCCAGCAGCTTTGAAGGGGGCGAGCAGTTCTTC
TRBV9	NA	TRBJ2-1	NA	CASSLTRGASYNEQFF	TGTGCCAGCAGCCTCACCAGGGGGGCCTCCTACAATGAGCAGTTCTTC
TRBV19	NA	TRBJ1-1	TRBD1	CASKGAVYTEAFF	TGTGCCAGTAAGGGGGCCGTATACACTGAAGCTTTCTTT
TRBV4-3	NA	TRBJ1-1	NA	CASSQERDRIYPEAFF	TGCGCCAGCAGCCAAGAGAGGGATAGGATCTACCCTGAAGCTTTCTTT
TRBV5-8	NA	TRBJ1-3	NA	CASRWLQPLYSGNTIYF	TGTGCCAGCCGGTGGTTACAGCCGCTCTACTCTGGAAACACCATATATTTT
TRBV19	NA	TRBJ1-1	TRBD1	CASSLRQGGNTEAFF	TGTGCCAGTAGTTTGAGACAGGGGGGGAACACTGAAGCTTTCTTT
TRBV19	NA	TRBJ1-1	NA	CASSIGGGYTEAFF	TGTGCCAGTAGTATAGGGGGGGGCTACACTGAAGCTTTCTTT
TRBV28	NA	TRBJ1-2	TRBD1	CASSSPPRTGSYGYTF	TGTGCCAGCAGTTCCCCACCCCGGACAGGCTCCTATGGCTACACCTTC
TRBV18	NA	TRBJ2-1	NA	CASSQASLGVDEQFF	TGTGCCAGCTCACAAGCCAGCCTAGGAGTTGATGAGCAGTTCTTC
TRBV6-1	NA	TRBJ2-7	NA	CASSGTGHLSYEQYF	TGTGCCAGCAGTGGCACCGGTCACCTCTCCTACGAGCAGTACTTC
TRBV19	NA	TRBJ2-1	TRBD2	CASSSREGFYNEQFF	TGTGCCAGTAGTTCCCGGGAGGGCTTCTACAATGAGCAGTTCTTC
TRBV29-1	NA	TRBJ1-2	NA	CSVDPTDTDYGYTF	TGCAGCGTTGATCCCACGGACACGGACTATGGCTACACCTTC
TRBV19	NA	TRBJ1-1	NA	CASSIAEDRDMNTEAFF	TGTGCCAGTAGTATAGCAGAAGACAGAGACATGAACACTGAAGCTTTCTTT
TRBV5-6	NA	TRBJ1-1	NA	CASSPTGNTEAFF	TGTGCCAGCAGTCCGACAGGAAACACTGAAGCTTTCTTT
TRBV7-3	NA	TRBJ1-6	NA	CASSLNGGPLHF	TGTGCCAGCAGCTTAAACGGGGGACCCCTCCACTTT
TRBV2	NA	TRBJ1-5	TRBD1	CASLKTLGGVGNQPQHF	TGTGCCAGCCTAAAAACTTTAGGGGGCGTGGGCAATCAGCCCCAGCATTTT
TRBV5-4	NA	TRBJ2-1	NA	CASSLRGTPNNEQFF	TGTGCCAGCAGCTTGAGGGGGACACCAAACAATGAGCAGTTCTTC
TRBV11-3	once	TRBJ2-7	NA	CASSPGSFYEQYF	TGTGCCAGCAGCCCCGGGTCTTTCTACGAGCAGTACTTC
TRBV5-1	NA	TRBJ2-2	NA	CASSLFGQAPGELFF	TGCGCCAGCAGCTTGTTTGGGCAGGCCCCCGGGGAGCTGTTTTTT
TRBV7-8	NA	TRBJ2-7	TRBD1	CASSSDRVGGEQYF	TGTGCCAGCAGCTCGGACAGGGTGGGAGGCGAGCAGTACTTC
TRBV13	NA	TRBJ1-1	NA	CASSHTGRNTEAFF	TGTGCCAGCAGCCATACAGGGCGTAACACTGAAGCTTTCTTT
TRBV4-3	NA	TRBJ2-2	NA	CASSHAGDRGFTGELFF	TGCGCCAGCAGCCACGCGGGAGACAGGGGTTTTACCGGGGAGCTGTTTTTT
TRBV7-2	NA	TRBJ2-1	TRBD1	CASSRQGAQNEQFF	TGTGCCAGCAGCCGACAGGGGGCGCAGAATGAGCAGTTCTTC